This TCR beta chain was captured by sequencing in a study of immune cell composition in non-small cell lung cancer. This clone came up once. Profiling relied on immunoSEQ multiplex PCR, and the TCRdb table lists in-frame clones only, not all of them. The sample shows nearly 10,000 clones, 60% to 70% of them seen only once. With 5 bases removed from V and 8 bases from J, the gap between germline ends came to 15 bases. The CDR3 is 12 residues long. The germline V gene has CDR1 SQVTM and CDR2 ANQGSEA. The sequenced material came from lung tumor tissue. The sequence was collected from a human donor with non-small cell lung cancer. This rearrangement joins TRBV29-1 to TRBJ1-1; possibly TRBD1 for D (5 bases). CDR3: CSVRGPFGEAFF. CDR3 DNA: TGCAGCGTTCGGGGACCGTTTGGGGAAGCTTTCTTT.